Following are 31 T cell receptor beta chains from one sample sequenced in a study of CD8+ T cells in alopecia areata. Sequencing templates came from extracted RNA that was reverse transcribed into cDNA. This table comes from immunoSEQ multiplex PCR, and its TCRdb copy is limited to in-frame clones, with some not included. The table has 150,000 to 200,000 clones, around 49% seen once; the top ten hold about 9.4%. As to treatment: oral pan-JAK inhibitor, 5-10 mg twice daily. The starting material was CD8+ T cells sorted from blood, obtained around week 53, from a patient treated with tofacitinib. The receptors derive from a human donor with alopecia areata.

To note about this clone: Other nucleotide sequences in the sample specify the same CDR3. In DNA, the CDR3 is TGTGCCAGCAGCGTGGGCGGGAACACCGGGGAGCTGTTTTTT. It encodes CASSVGGNTGELFF. The V and J genes are TRBV9 and TRBJ2-2; D remains unclear. The CDR3 length is 14 residues. The V end was cut by 2 bases, the J end by 1 base, with 6 bases between. Germline V gene sequence: CDR1 SGDLS, CDR2 YYNGEE.

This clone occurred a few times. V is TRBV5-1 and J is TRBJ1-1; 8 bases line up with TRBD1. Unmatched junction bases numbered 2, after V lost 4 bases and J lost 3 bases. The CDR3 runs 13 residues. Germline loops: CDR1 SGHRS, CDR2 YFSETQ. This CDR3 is CASSRTGYTEAFF. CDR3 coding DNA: TGCGCCAGCAGCCGGACAGGGTACACTGAAGCTTTCTTT.

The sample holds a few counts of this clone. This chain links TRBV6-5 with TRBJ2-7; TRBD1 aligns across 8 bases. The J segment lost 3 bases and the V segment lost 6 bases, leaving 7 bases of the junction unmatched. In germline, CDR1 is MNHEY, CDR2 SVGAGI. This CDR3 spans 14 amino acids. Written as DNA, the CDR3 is TGTGCCAGCAGGAACCCAGGGGGCAACTACGAGCAGTACTTC. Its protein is CASRNPGGNYEQYF.

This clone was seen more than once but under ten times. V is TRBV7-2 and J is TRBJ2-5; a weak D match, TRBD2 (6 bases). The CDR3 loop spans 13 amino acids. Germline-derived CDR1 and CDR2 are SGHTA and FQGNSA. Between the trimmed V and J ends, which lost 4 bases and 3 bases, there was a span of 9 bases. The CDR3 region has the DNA TGTGCCAGCAGCTCCTCTAGCGAAGAGACCCAGTACTTC. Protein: CASSSSSEETQYF.

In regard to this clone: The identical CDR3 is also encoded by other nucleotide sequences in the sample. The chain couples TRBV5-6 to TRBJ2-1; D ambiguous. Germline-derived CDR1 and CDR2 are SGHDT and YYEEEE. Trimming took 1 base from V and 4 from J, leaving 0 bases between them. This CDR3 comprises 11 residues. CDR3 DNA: TGTGCCAGCAGCTTGTACAATGAGCAGTTCTTC. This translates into CASSLYNEQFF.

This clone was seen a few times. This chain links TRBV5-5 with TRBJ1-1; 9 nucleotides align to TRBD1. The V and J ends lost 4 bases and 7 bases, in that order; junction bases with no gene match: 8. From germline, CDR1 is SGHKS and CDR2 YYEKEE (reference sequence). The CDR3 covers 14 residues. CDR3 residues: CASSTPGQGGEAFF. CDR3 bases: TGTGCCAGCAGCACCCCGGGACAGGGAGGTGAAGCTTTCTTT.

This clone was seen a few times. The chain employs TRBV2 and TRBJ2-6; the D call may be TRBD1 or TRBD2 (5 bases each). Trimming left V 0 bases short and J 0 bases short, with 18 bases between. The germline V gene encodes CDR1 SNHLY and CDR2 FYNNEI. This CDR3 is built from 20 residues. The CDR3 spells CASSEAYRDGYPSGANVLTF. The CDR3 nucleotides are TGTGCCAGCAGTGAAGCTTACCGGGACGGCTATCCCTCTGGGGCCAACGTCCTGACTTTC.

Here the CDR3 DNA reads TGCAGCGTTGTTAGACAGGGGCAGCTTGCTTTCTTT. Translated: CSVVRQGQLAFF. The chain has TRBV29-1 and TRBJ1-1; the match to TRBD1 covers 8 bases. Germline trimming cut 4 bases from V and 11 bases from J; bases unmatched to any gene: 9. CDR1 SQVTM and CDR2 ANQGSEA come from the germline V gene. The CDR3 runs 12 residues.

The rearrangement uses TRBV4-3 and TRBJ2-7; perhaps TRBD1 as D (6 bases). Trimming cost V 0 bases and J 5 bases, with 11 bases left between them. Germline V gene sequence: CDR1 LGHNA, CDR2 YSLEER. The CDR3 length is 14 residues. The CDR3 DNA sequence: TGCGCCAGCAGCCAAGATTCCAGGGGCGACGAGCAGTACTTC. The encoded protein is CASSQDSRGDEQYF.

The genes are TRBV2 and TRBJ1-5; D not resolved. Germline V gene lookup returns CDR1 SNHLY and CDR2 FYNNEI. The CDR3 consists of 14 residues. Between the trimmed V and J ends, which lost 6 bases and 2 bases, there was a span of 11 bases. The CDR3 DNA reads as TGTGCCAGCAGCTTTGACGGAGGCAATCAGCCCCAGCATTTT. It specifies CASSFDGGNQPQHF.

The CDR3 is CASSQGQSEWSEAFF. In DNA form, the CDR3 reads TGCGCCAGCAGCCAAGGGCAGTCGGAATGGTCTGAAGCTTTCTTT. The chain employs TRBV4-3 and TRBJ1-1, with D uncertain. V lost 1 base, J lost 6 bases, and 15 bases lay in between. Germline V gene sequence: CDR1 LGHNA, CDR2 YSLEER. CDR3 length: 15 amino acids.

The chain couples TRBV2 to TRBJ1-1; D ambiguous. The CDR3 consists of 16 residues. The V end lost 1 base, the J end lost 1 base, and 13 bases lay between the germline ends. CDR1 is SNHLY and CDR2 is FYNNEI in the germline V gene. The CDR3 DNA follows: TGTGCCAGCAGTGAAGGCTTAAGGCCGGGGAACACTGAAGCTTTCTTT. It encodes CASSEGLRPGNTEAFF.

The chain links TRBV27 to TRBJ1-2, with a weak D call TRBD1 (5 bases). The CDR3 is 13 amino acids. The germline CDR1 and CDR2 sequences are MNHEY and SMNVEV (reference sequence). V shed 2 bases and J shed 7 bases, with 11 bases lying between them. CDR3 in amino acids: CASSLGQGGGYTF. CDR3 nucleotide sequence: TGTGCCAGCAGTTTAGGGCAGGGCGGTGGCTACACCTTC.

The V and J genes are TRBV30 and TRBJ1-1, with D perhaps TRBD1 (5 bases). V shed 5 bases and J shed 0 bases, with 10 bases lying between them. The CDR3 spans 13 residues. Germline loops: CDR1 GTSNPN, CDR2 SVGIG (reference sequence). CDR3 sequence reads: CAWAGRMNTEAFF. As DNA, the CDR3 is TGTGCCTGGGCGGGACGTATGAACACTGAAGCTTTCTTT.

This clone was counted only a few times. CDR3 in DNA: TGCAGCGTTCTAGGGACAGTCTTCACCTACGAGCAGTACTTC. It is translated as CSVLGTVFTYEQYF. V and J are TRBV29-1 and TRBJ2-7; TRBD1 aligns across 7 bases. Germline V gives CDR1 SQVTM, CDR2 ANQGSEA. CDR3 length: 14 residues. The ends lost 5 bases at V and 2 bases at J; junction bases unmatched: 9.

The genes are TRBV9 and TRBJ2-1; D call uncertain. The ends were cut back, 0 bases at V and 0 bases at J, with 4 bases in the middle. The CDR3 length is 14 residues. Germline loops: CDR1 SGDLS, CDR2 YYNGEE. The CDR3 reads CASSVVSSYNEQFF. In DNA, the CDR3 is TGTGCCAGCAGCGTAGTTAGCTCCTACAATGAGCAGTTCTTC.

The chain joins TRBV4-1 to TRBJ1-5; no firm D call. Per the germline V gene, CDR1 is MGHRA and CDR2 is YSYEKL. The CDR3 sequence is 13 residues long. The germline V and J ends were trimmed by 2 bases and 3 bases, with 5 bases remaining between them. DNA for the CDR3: TGCGCCAGCAGCCAATGGGCCAATCAGCCCCAGCATTTT. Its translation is CASSQWANQPQHF.

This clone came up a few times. The CDR3: CASSLAPDTAYEQYF. Here the CDR3 DNA reads TGTGCCAGCAGCTTAGCCCCCGACACAGCCTACGAGCAGTACTTC. The chain combines TRBV11-2 with TRBJ2-7; D is uncertain. Between the trimmed V and J ends, which lost 1 base and 2 bases, there was a span of 12 bases. The length of the CDR3 is 15 residues. The germline gives CDR1 SGHAT, CDR2 FQNNGV.

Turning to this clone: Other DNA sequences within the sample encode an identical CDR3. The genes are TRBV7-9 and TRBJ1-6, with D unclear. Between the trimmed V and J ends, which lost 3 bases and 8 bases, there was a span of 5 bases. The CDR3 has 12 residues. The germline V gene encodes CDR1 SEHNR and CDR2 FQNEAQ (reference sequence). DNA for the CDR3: TGTGCCAGCAGCTTTGGGGATTCACCCCTCCACTTT. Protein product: CASSFGDSPLHF.

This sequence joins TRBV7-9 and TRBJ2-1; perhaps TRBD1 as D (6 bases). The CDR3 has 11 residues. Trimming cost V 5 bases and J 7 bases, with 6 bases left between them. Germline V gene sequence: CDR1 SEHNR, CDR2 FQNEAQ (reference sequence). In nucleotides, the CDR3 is TGTGCCAGCAGCACAGGGAATGAGCAGTTCTTC. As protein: CASSTGNEQFF. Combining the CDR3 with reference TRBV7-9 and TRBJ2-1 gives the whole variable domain DTGVSQNPRHKITKRGQNVTFRCDPISEHNRLYWYRQTLGQGPEFLTYFQNEAQLEKSRLLSDRFSAERPKGSFSTLEIQRTEQGDSAMYLCASSTGNEQFFGPGTRLTVL.

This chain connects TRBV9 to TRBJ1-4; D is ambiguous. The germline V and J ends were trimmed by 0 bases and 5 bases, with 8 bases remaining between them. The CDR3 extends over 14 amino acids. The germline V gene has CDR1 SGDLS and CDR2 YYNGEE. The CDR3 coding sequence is TGTGCCAGCAGCGTAGCAGGAATAAATGAAAAACTGTTTTTT. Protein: CASSVAGINEKLFF. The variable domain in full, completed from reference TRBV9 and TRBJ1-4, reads DSGVTQTPKHLITATGQRVTLRCSPRSGDLSVYWYQQSLDQGLQFLIQYYNGEERAKGNILERFSAQQFPDLHSELNLSSLELGDSALYFCASSVAGINEKLFFGSGTQLSVL.

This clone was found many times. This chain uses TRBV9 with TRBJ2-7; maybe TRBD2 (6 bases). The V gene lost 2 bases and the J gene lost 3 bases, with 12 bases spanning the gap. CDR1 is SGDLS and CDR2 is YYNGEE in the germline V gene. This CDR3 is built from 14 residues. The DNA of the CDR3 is TGTGCCAGCAGCGTCGGGGACTCGGGCTACGAGCAGTACTTC. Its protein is CASSVGDSGYEQYF. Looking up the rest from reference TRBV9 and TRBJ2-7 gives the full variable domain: DSGVTQTPKHLITATGQRVTLRCSPRSGDLSVYWYQQSLDQGLQFLIQYYNGEERAKGNILERFSAQQFPDLHSELNLSSLELGDSALYFCASSVGDSGYEQYFGPGTRLTVT.

CDR3 sequence: CASHLGGRADQPQHF. The CDR3 region has the DNA TGTGCCAGCCACCTAGGGGGCAGGGCCGATCAGCCCCAGCATTTT. The genes are TRBV6-1 and TRBJ1-5, with 7 positions matching TRBD1. Germline loops: CDR1 MNHNS, CDR2 SASEGT. After removal of 8 bases from V and 5 bases from J, the junction contained 12 bases not matched to a gene. The CDR3 is 15 amino acids.

CDR3 region: CASSDRTDYTDTQYF. The CDR3, as DNA: TGTGCCAGCAGCGATAGAACTGACTACACAGATACGCAGTATTTT. V usage is TRBV9 and J usage is TRBJ2-3; D might be TRBD2 (5 bases). This CDR3 region has 15 residues. Germline-derived CDR1 and CDR2 are SGDLS and YYNGEE. Trimming shortened V by 3 bases and J by 2 bases, and 13 bases separated the two germline ends. The full variable domain, in which reference TRBV9 and TRBJ2-3 provide the parts outside the CDR3, is DSGVTQTPKHLITATGQRVTLRCSPRSGDLSVYWYQQSLDQGLQFLIQYYNGEERAKGNILERFSAQQFPDLHSELNLSSLELGDSALYFCASSDRTDYTDTQYFGPGTRLTVL.

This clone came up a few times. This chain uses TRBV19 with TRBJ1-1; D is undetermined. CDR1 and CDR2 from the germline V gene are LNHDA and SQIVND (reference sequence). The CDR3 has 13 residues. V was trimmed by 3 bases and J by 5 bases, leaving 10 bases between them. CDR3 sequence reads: CASSITGRTEAFF. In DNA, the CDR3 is TGTGCCAGTAGTATTACTGGGAGGACTGAAGCTTTCTTT. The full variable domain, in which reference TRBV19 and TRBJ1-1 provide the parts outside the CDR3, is DGGITQSPKYLFRKEGQNVTLSCEQNLNHDAMYWYRQDPGQGLRLIYYSQIVNDFQKGDIAEGYSVSREKKESFPLTVTSAQKNPTAFYLCASSITGRTEAFFGQGTRLTVV.

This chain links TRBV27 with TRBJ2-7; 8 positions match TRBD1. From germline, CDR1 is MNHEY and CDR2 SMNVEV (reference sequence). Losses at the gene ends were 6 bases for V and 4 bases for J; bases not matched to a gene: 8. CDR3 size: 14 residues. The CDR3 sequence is CASRLTGVSYEQYF. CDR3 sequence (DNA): TGTGCCAGCAGATTGACAGGGGTTAGTTACGAGCAGTACTTC.

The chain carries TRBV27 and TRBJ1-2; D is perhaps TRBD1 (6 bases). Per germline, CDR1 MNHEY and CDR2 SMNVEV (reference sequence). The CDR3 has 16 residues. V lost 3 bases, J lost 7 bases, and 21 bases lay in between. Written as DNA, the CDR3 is TGTGCCAGCAGTTTGACTTTGGCAGGGGATGGAGTTGGCTACACCTTC. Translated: CASSLTLAGDGVGYTF.

The CDR3 DNA reads as TGTGCCAGCAGCTTTACCGGGACTCTGGCCTACGAGCAGTACTTC. It encodes CASSFTGTLAYEQYF. The V and J genes are TRBV11-1 and TRBJ2-7; TRBD2 is a possible D gene (6 bases). CDR3 length: 15 residues. The germline V and J ends were trimmed by 3 bases and 2 bases, with 14 bases remaining between them. From germline, CDR1 is SGHAT and CDR2 FQDESV (reference sequence). Supplemented by reference TRBV11-1 and TRBJ2-7, the full variable domain reads EAEVAQSPRYKITEKSQAVAFWCDPISGHATLYWYRQILGQGPELLVQFQDESVVDDSQLPKDRFSAERLKGVDSTLKIQPAELGDSAMYLCASSFTGTLAYEQYFGPGTRLTVT.

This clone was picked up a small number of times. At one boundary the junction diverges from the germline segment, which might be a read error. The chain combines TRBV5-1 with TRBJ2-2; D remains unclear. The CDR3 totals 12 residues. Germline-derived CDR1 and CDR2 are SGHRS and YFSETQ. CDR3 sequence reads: CASSLGPGELFF. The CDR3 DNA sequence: TGCGCCAGCAGTTTGGGCCCCGGGGAGCTGTTTTTT.

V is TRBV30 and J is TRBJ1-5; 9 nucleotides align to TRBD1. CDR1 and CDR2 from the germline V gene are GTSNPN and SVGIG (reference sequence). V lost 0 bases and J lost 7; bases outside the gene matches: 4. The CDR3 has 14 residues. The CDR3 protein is CAWSVGQGQQPQHF. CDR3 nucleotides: TGTGCCTGGAGTGTGGGACAGGGCCAACAGCCCCAGCATTTT.

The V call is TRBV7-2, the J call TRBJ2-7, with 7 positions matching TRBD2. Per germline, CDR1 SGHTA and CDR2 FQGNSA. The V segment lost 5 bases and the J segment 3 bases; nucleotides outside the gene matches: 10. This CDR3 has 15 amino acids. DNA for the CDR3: TGTGCCAGCAGCCGACACGGGGGGATAAACTACGAGCAGTACTTC. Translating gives CASSRHGGINYEQYF.